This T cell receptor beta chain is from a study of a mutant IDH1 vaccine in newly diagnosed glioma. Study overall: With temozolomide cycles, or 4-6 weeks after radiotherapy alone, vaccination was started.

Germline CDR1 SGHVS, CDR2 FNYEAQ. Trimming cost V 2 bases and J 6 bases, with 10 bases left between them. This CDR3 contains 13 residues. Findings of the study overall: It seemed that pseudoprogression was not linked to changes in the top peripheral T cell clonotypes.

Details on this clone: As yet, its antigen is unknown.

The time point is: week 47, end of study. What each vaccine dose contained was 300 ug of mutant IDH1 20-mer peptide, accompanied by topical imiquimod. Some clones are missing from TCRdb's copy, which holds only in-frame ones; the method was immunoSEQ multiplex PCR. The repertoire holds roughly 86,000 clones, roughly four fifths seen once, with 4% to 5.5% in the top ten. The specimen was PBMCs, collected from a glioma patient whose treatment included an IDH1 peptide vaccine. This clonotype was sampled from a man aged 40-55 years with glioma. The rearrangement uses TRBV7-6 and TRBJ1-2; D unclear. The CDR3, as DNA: TGTGCCAGCAGCTTATGGGGAGGGCATGGCTACACCTTC. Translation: CASSLWGGHGYTF.